This T cell receptor beta chain emerged from a study of T-cell reconstitution after alpha-beta-depleted transplantation in children. General study results and limits: It was surviving recipient T cells and thymic progenitors that gave some patients high TCRbeta diversity at day 60.

The authors prepared the TCRbeta library with unique molecular identifiers. TCRdb analysed the PCR reads with MiXCR anew, one entry per CDR3 protein. The table has about 830,000 distinct CDR3 sequences, 16% seen once. In its sample, this clonotype was seen a few times. Its cognate antigen is unknown. The material sequenced was PBMCs, mostly from graft donor cells, taken 360 days after TCRalphabeta/CD19-depleted stem cell transplant. The TCR sequence derives from a male patient aged 5 to 17 who had a stem cell transplant for acute lymphoblastic leukemia, so the T cells may come from the graft donor.

The CDR3 region has the DNA TGTGCCAGCAGCCCCCGACTAGCAGTAGCCAAAAACATTCAGTACTTC. Translating it yields CASSPRLAVAKNIQYF. The chain couples TRBV7-2 to TRBJ2-4, with 7 bases that match TRBD2. The CDR3 is 16 residues long. Trimming at V came to 5 bases and at J to 0 bases, leaving 7 bases not matched to a gene. Germline CDR1 SGHTA, CDR2 FQGNSA.